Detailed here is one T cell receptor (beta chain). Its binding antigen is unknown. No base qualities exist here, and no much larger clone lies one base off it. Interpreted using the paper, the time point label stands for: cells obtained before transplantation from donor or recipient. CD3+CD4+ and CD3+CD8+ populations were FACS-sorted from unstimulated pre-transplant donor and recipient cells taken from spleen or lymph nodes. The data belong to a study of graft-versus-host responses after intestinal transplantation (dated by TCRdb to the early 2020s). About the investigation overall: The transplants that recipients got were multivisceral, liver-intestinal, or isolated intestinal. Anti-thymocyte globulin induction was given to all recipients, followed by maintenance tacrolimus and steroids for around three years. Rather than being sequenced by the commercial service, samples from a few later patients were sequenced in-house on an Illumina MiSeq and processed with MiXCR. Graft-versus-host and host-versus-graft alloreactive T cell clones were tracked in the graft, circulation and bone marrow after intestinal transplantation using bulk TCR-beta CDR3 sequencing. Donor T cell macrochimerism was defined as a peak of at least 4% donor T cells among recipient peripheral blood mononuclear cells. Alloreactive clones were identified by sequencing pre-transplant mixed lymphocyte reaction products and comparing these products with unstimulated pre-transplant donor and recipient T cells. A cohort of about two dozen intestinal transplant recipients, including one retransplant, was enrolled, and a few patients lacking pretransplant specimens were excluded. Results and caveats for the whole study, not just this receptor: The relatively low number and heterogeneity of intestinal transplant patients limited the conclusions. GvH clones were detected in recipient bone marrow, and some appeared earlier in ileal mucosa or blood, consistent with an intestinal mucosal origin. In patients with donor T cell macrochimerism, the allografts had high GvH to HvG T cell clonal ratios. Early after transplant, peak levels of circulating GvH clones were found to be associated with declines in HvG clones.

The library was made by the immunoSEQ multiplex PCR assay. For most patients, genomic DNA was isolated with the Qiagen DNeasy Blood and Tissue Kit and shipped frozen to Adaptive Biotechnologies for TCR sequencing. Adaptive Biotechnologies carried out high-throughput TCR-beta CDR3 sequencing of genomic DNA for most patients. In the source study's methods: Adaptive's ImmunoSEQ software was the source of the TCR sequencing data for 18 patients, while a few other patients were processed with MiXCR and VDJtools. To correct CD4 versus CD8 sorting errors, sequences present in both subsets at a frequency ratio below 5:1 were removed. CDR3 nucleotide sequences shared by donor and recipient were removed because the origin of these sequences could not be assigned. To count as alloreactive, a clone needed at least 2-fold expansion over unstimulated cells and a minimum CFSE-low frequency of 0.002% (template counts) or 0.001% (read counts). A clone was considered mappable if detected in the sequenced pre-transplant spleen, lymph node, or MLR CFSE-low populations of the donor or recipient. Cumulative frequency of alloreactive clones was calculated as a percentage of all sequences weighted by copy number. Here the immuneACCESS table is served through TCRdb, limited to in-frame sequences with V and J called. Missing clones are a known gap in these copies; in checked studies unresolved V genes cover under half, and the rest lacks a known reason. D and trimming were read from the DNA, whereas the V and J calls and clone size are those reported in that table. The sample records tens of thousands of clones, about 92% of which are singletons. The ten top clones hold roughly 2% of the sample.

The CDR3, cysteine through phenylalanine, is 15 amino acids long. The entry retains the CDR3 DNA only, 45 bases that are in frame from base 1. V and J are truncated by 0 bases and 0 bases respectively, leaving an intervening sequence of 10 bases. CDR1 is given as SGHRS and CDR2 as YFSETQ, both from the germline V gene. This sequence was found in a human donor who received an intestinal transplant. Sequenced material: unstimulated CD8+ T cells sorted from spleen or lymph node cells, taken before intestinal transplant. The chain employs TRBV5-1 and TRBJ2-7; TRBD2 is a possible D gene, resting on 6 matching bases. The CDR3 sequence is CASSLAGSASYEQYF. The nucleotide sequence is TGCGCCAGCAGCTTGGCCGGGAGCGCCTCCTACGAGCAGTACTTC. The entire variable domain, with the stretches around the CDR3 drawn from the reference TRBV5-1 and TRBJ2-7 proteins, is KAGVTQTPRYLIKTRGQQVTLSCSPISGHRSVSWYQQTPGQGLQFLFEYFSETQRNKGNFPGRFSGRQFSNSRSEMNVSTLELGDSALYLCASSLAGSASYEQYFGPGTRLTVT.